This T cell receptor (beta chain) came from a study of blood T cell repertoires in COVID-19. TCRdb keeps only in-frame clones here, not all; method: immunoSEQ multiplex PCR. The sample holds approximately 160,000 clones, 70% to 90% seen once. CDR3 size: 14 residues. V dropped 2 bases and J dropped 6 bases, with 13 bases sitting between them. Germline V gives CDR1 MNHEY, CDR2 SVGAGI. The genes are TRBV6-5 and TRBJ1-1; D gene unclear. The TCR comes from a woman aged 50 to 60 who had recovered from COVID-19. Sequenced sample: PBMCs or T cells enriched from blood (not recorded which). DNA of the CDR3: TGTGCCAGCAGTTACGATTTAGGAGGCGCTGAAGCTTTCTTT. Its translation: CASSYDLGGAEAFF.